This TCR beta chain is from a study of T cell responses to AZD1222 COVID-19 vaccine. Notes on this clone: The target antigen is unknown.

Study-wide results and limits: Seropositive AZD1222 recipients at baseline numbered only five or six. Increases in Spike-specific TCR breadth and depth were seen after two AZD1222 doses. Targeting of unmutated variant regions was reportedly seen in nearly half of spike-specific TCRs. Clonal diversity was possibly underestimated; the donors were predominantly white British and more often female.

V lost 6 bases, J lost 1 base, and 5 bases lay in between. Germline V gene lookup returns CDR1 MNHEY and CDR2 SVGAGI. The CDR3 runs 12 residues. Data came from immunoSEQ multiplex PCR; TCRdb stores just in-frame clones and leaves some out. The table lists 150,000 to 200,000 clones, approximately 93% of them singletons. The chain uses TRBV6-5 and TRBJ2-3; D ambiguous. Source: peripheral blood, taken on day 0 of AZD1222 vaccination. This clonotype was obtained from an adult in good health. CDR3 sequence: CASRWGTDTQYF. CDR3 coding DNA: TGTGCCAGCAGGTGGGGCACAGATACGCAGTATTTT.